Below, 15 T cell receptor beta chains from the same sample are listed, as sequenced in a study of T cell responses to AZD1222 COVID-19 vaccine. Repertoires were generated with immunoSEQ multiplex PCR, while TCRdb's copy carries only in-frame clones and drops some. Of roughly 150,000 clones listed, roughly 90% are singletons. This sample comprised peripheral blood, obtained 28 days after the second AZD1222 dose. Receptors were obtained from an adult who received the AZD1222 COVID-19 vaccine.

V is TRBV2 and J is TRBJ2-5; 9 bases are shared with TRBD1. After removal of 7 bases from V and 4 bases from J, the junction contained 7 bases not matched to a gene. This CDR3 has 14 residues. Germline V lookup: CDR1 SNHLY, CDR2 FYNNEI. CDR3 residues: CASTRTGGLETQYF. The CDR3 coding sequence is TGTGCCAGCACTCGAACAGGGGGCCTAGAGACCCAGTACTTC.

The chain employs TRBV11-2 and TRBJ2-1; unclear D gene. Germline V gene sequence: CDR1 SGHAT, CDR2 FQNNGV. The length of the CDR3 is 17 residues. Trimming took off 5 bases at V and 1 base at J, with 18 bases between the two ends. CDR3 sequence: CASSAPPPLGSYNEQFF. Here the CDR3 DNA reads TGTGCCAGCAGCGCACCACCACCTCTAGGGTCCTACAATGAGCAGTTCTTC. The full variable domain, its missing parts supplied by reference TRBV11-2 and TRBJ2-1, is EAGVAQSPRYKIIEKRQSVAFWCNPISGHATLYWYQQILGQGPKLLIQFQNNGVVDDSQLPKDRFSAERLKGVDSTLKIQPAKLEDSAVYLCASSAPPPLGSYNEQFFGPGTRLTVL.

This sequence joins TRBV28 and TRBJ2-7, with D tentatively TRBD2 (6 bases). CDR1 is MDHEN and CDR2 is SYDVKM in the germline V gene. CDR3 size: 17 residues. V dropped 6 bases and J dropped 2 bases, with 23 bases sitting between them. The CDR3 sequence is CASRRGLIFGVAYEQYF. For the CDR3, the DNA is TGTGCCAGCAGACGGGGACTTATCTTCGGGGTCGCCTACGAGCAGTACTTC.

The rearrangement uses TRBV10-2 and TRBJ2-1; the D is unclear. V lost 3 bases, J lost 3 bases, and 9 bases lay in between. CDR3 length equals 14 residues. Looked up from germline, CDR1 is WSHSY and CDR2 is SAAADI. CDR3 protein: CASSDLVDYNEQFF. The CDR3 DNA sequence: TGCGCCAGCAGTGATTTAGTGGACTACAATGAGCAGTTCTTC.

The rearrangement links TRBV3-1 (or the pseudogene TRBV3-2) to TRBJ2-2; TRBD2 might be the D (5 bases). V gave up 0 bases and J gave up 4 bases, with 15 bases separating them. The CDR3 totals 17 residues. Germline V gene lookup returns CDR1 LGHDT and CDR2 YNNKEL (reference sequence). The CDR3 DNA reads as TGTGCCAGCAGCCAAGATCGATTCGCTAGCAGCACCGGGGAGCTGTTTTTT. Translating gives CASSQDRFASSTGELFF.

The chain carries TRBV30 and TRBJ1-1, with no clear D. CDR3 length: 14 residues. CDR1 and CDR2 (germline): GTSNPN, SVGIG (reference sequence). Trimming removed 3 bases at V and 4 bases at J, with 15 bases between. Here the CDR3 reads CAWRVEGGFTEAFF. The CDR3, as DNA: TGTGCCTGGAGAGTAGAGGGCGGTTTCACTGAAGCTTTCTTT.

The rearrangement uses TRBV6-5 and TRBJ1-6, with 8 positions matching TRBD1. With 7 bases clipped from V and 8 bases from J, the junction kept 10 bases outside the gene matches. This CDR3 spans 15 amino acids. The germline gives CDR1 MNHEY, CDR2 SVGAGI. CDR3 nucleotide sequence: TGTGCCAGCACTCAGGGGGCGGTTTACGATTCACCCCTCCACTTT. It translates to CASTQGAVYDSPLHF.

The rearrangement joins TRBV5-1 to TRBJ1-2; tentative D call: TRBD1 (5 bases). Germline V lookup: CDR1 SGHRS, CDR2 YFSETQ. Trimming left V 4 bases short and J 2 bases short, with 27 bases between. CDR3 length equals 19 residues. The CDR3 region has the DNA TGCGCCAGCAGCCCAAAGACTAACACGGGGCTGGGCGGAAACTATGGCTACACCTTC. Protein: CASSPKTNTGLGGNYGYTF. Looking up the rest from reference TRBV5-1 and TRBJ1-2 gives the full variable domain: KAGVTQTPRYLIKTRGQQVTLSCSPISGHRSVSWYQQTPGQGLQFLFEYFSETQRNKGNFPGRFSGRQFSNSRSEMNVSTLELGDSALYLCASSPKTNTGLGGNYGYTFGSGTRLTVV.

This clone was detected only once. The V gene is TRBV12-3 or TRBV12-4, the J gene TRBJ2-7, with D unresolved. The CDR3 has 13 amino acids. V was shortened by 3 bases and J by 9 bases, with 15 bases between the two germline ends. CDR3 sequence (DNA): TGTGCCAGCAGTTTCGATTCCCTTATCAGGCAGTACTTC. Protein product: CASSFDSLIRQYF.

V and J are TRBV4-1 and TRBJ2-1; 9 nucleotides match TRBD1. This CDR3 region has 16 residues. The junction had 3 bases not matched to a gene; V was cut back by 1 base and J by 2 bases. Germline V gives CDR1 MGHRA, CDR2 YSYEKL. This CDR3 is CASSQGQGVPYNEQFF. CDR3 DNA sequence: TGCGCCAGCAGCCAAGGACAGGGGGTGCCCTACAATGAGCAGTTCTTC.

This sequence joins TRBV2 and TRBJ1-5, with a weak D call TRBD1 (5 bases). Germline assignment: CDR1 SNHLY and CDR2 FYNNEI. V lost 9 bases to trimming and J lost 4 bases, with 13 bases between them. CDR3 size: 13 residues. The CDR3 bases are TGTGCCAGTAAGGGAACAGGTAATCAGCCCCAGCATTTT. It translates to CASKGTGNQPQHF.

The chain recombines TRBV2 with TRBJ2-7; 12 nucleotides align to TRBD1. CDR3 length: 14 residues. Germline-derived CDR1 and CDR2 are SNHLY and FYNNEI. Losses at the gene ends were 5 bases for V and 6 bases for J; bases not matched to a gene: 5. The CDR3 DNA sequence: TGTGCCAGCAGTAGCCGGGACAGGGGGCGCGAGCAGTACTTC. Its protein product is CASSSRDRGREQYF.

The chain recombines TRBV27 with TRBJ1-4; a possible D gene is TRBD1 (6 bases). Germline lookup yields CDR1 MNHEY and CDR2 SMNVEV (reference sequence). V was pared by 5 bases and J by 6 bases, with 16 bases between. This CDR3 comprises 15 residues. The CDR3 region has the DNA TGTGCCAGCAGTAGTCAGGGGAAGGGGTATGAAAAACTGTTTTTT. This encodes CASSSQGKGYEKLFF.

This chain uses TRBV2 with TRBJ1-2; D perhaps matches TRBD1 (6 bases). CDR1 is SNHLY, CDR2 FYNNEI, per germline. V shed 6 bases and J shed 2 bases, with 13 bases lying between them. The length of the CDR3 is 14 residues. CDR3 sequence (DNA): TGTGCCAGCAGGCGGCGGGGGCTGAACTATGGCTACACCTTC. Amino acid sequence: CASRRRGLNYGYTF. Variable domain in full (rest from reference TRBV2 and TRBJ1-2): EPEVTQTPSHQVTQMGQEVILRCVPISNHLYFYWYRQILGQKVEFLVSFYNNEISEKSEIFDDQFSVERPDGSNFTLKIRSTKLEDSAMYFCASRRRGLNYGYTFGSGTRLTVV.

The chain recombines TRBV15 with TRBJ2-1, with 9 bases identical to TRBD2. Germline values: CDR1 LNHNV, CDR2 YYDKDF (reference sequence). The CDR3 covers 16 residues. After removal of 0 bases from V and 5 bases from J, the junction contained 5 bases not matched to a gene. The CDR3 loop reads CATSRDPLAGNNEQFF. CDR3 DNA: TGTGCCACCAGCAGAGATCCCCTAGCGGGAAACAATGAGCAGTTCTTC.